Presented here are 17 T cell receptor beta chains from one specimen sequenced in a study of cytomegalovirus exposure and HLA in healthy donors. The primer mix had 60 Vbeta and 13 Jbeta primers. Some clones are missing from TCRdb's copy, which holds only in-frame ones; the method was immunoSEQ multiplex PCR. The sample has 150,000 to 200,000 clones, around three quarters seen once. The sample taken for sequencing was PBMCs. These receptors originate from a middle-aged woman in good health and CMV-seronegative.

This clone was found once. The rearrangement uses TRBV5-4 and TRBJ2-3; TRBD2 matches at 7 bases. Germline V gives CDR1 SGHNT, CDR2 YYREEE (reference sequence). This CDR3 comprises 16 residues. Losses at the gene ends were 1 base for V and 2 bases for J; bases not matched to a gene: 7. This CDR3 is CASSLRTGTNTDTQYF. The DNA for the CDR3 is TGTGCCAGCAGCTTGAGGACCGGGACTAACACAGATACGCAGTATTTT.

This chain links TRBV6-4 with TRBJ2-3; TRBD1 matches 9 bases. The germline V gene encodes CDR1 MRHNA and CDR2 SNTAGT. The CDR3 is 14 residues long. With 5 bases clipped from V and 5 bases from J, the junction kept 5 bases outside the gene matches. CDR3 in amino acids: CASSSTGGVDTQYF. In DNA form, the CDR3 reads TGTGCCAGCAGTTCTACAGGGGGCGTAGATACGCAGTATTTT.

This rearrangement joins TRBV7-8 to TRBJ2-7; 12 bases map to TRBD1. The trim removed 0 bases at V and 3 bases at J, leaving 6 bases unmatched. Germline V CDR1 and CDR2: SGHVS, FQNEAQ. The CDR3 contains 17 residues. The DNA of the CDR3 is TGTGCCAGCAGCTTAGCGGTGGGACAGGGGGCGGTCTACGAGCAGTACTTC. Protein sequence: CASSLAVGQGAVYEQYF.

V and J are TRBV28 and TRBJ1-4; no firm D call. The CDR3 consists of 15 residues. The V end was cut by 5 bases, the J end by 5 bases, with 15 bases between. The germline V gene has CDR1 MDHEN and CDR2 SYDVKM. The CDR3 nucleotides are TGTGCCAGCAGTCCGGGTTGGGGAGAGAATGAAAAACTGTTTTTT. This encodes CASSPGWGENEKLFF.

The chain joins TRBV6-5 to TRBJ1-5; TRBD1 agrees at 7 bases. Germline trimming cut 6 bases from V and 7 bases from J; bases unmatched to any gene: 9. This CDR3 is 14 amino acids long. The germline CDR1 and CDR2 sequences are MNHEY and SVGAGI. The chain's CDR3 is CASRDSQGFQPQHF. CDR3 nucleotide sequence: TGTGCCAGCAGAGATTCACAGGGGTTCCAGCCCCAGCATTTT.

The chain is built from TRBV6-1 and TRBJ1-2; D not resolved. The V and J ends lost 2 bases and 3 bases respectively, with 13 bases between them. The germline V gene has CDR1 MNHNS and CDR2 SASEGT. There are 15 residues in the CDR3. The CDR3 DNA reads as TGTGCCAGCAGTGAAATAAGACTCGGTGACTATGGCTACACCTTC. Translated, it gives CASSEIRLGDYGYTF.

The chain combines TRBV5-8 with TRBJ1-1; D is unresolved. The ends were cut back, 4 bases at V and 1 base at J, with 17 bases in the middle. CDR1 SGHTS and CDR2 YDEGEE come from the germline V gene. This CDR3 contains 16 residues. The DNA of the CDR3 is TGTGCCAGCAGCATTGAGAGGGCAGCCAGGAACACTGAAGCTTTCTTT. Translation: CASSIERAARNTEAFF.

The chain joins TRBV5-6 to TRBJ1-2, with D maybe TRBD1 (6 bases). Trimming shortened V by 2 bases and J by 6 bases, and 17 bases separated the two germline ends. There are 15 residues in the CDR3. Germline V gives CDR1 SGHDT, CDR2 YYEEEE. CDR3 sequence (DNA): TGTGCCAGCAGCTTTTTCAAGGACAGAATGAATGGCTACACCTTC. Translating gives CASSFFKDRMNGYTF.

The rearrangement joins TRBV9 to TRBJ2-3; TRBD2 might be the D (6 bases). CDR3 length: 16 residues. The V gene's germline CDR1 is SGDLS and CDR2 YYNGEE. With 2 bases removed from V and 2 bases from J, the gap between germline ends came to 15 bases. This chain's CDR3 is CASSVGARENTDTQYF. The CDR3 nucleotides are TGTGCCAGCAGCGTCGGGGCCCGGGAGAACACAGATACGCAGTATTTT.

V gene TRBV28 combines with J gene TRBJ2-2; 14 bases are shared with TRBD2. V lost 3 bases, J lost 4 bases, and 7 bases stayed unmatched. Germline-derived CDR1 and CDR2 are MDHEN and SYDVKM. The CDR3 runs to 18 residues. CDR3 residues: CASSFGLAGGRSTGELFF. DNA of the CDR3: TGTGCCAGCAGTTTCGGACTAGCGGGAGGAAGAAGCACCGGGGAGCTGTTTTTT.

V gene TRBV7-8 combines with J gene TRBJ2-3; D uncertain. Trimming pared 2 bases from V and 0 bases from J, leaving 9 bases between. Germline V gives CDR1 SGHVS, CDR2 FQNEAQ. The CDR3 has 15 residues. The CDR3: CASSLIGSSTDTQYF. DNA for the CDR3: TGTGCCAGCAGCTTAATCGGTAGTAGCACAGATACGCAGTATTTT.

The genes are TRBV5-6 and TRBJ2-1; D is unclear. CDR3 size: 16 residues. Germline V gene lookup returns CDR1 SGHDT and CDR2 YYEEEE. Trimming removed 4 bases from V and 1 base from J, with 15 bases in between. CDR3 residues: CASSDPTFPSYNEQFF. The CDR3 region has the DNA TGTGCCAGCAGCGACCCGACATTTCCTTCCTACAATGAGCAGTTCTTC.

The DNA of the CDR3 is TGTGCCAGCCATTGGGGCGGGGACTACGAGCAGTACTTC. This gives the protein CASHWGGDYEQYF. This chain uses TRBV6-1 with TRBJ2-7, with a weak D call TRBD2 (6 bases). The V gene's germline CDR1 is MNHNS and CDR2 SASEGT. Trimming stripped 8 bases from V and 3 bases from J, with 14 bases between. The CDR3 totals 13 residues.

In DNA form, the CDR3 reads TGCAGCGTTGCTAGCTCAGATACGCAGTATTTT. Its translation is CSVASSDTQYF. This chain links TRBV29-1 with TRBJ2-3; TRBD2 is a possible D gene (5 bases). The V end was cut by 4 bases, the J end by 4 bases, with 6 bases between. The CDR3 consists of 11 residues. From germline, CDR1 is SQVTM and CDR2 ANQGSEA.

The chain's CDR3 is CASSLAERADGNYGYTF. The CDR3 region has the DNA TGTGCCAGCAGCTTAGCGGAAAGGGCAGATGGTAACTATGGCTACACCTTC. This chain joins TRBV5-6 and TRBJ1-2; the D is unclear. The CDR3 extends over 17 amino acids. Per germline, CDR1 SGHDT and CDR2 YYEEEE. With 2 bases removed from V and 1 base from J, the gap between germline ends came to 18 bases.

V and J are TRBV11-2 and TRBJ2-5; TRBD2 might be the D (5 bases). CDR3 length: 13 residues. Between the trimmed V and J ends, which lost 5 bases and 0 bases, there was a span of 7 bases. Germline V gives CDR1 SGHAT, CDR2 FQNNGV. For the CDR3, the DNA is TGTGCCAGCAGCCCGGGGTACCAAGAGACCCAGTACTTC. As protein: CASSPGYQETQYF.

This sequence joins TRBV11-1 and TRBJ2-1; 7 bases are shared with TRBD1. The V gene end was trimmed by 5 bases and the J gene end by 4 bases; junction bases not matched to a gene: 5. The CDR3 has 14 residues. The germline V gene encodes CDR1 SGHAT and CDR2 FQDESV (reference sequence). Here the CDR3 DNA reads TGTGCCAGCAGCCCCGGGACAGCTTACAATGAGCAGTTCTTC. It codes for CASSPGTAYNEQFF.